The 9 T cell receptor beta chains listed next were all sequenced from one sample in a study of cytotoxic CD8 clonotypes in ibrutinib-treated CLL. The repertoire was sequenced with immunoSEQ multiplex PCR; TCRdb's copy has only in-frame clones and lacks some. Here the sample spans over 100,000 clones, roughly 88% being singletons. This specimen was PBMCs, taken after 24 months of ibrutinib treatment. The source of these receptors is a human donor with chronic lymphocytic leukemia.

This sequence joins TRBV7-3 and TRBJ2-1, with 8 positions matching TRBD1. Per the germline V gene, CDR1 is SGHTA and CDR2 is FQGTGA. Germline trimming cut 2 bases from V and 9 bases from J; bases unmatched to any gene: 9. This CDR3 region has 15 residues. The CDR3 nucleotides are TGTGCCAGCAGCTTATTGGCCACAGGGGGAAGTGAGCAGTTCTTC. Amino acids: CASSLLATGGSEQFF. The full variable domain, completed using reference TRBV7-3 and TRBJ2-1, is GAGVSQTPSNKVTEKGKYVELRCDPISGHTALYWYRQSLGQGPEFLIYFQGTGAADDSGLPNDRFFAVRPEGSVSTLKIQRTERGDSAVYLCASSLLATGGSEQFFGPGTRLTVL.

The rearrangement joins TRBV28 to TRBJ2-5; the match to TRBD2 covers 9 bases. Trimming removed 5 bases from V and 5 bases from J; junction bases left unmatched: 9. CDR1 is MDHEN, CDR2 SYDVKM, per germline. The CDR3 totals 15 residues. Here the CDR3 DNA reads TGTGCCAGCAGTCCGCCTCCCAGCGGGGGGGAGACCCAGTACTTC. It translates to CASSPPPSGGETQYF. The full variable domain, in which reference TRBV28 and TRBJ2-5 provide the parts outside the CDR3, is DVKVTQSSRYLVKRTGEKVFLECVQDMDHENMFWYRQDPGLGLRLIYFSYDVKMKEKGDIPEGYSVSREKKERFSLILESASTNQTSMYLCASSPPPSGGETQYFGPGTRLLVL.

This clone was seen more than once but under ten times. The chain carries TRBV28 and TRBJ1-1, with 8 bases identical to TRBD1. CDR1 and CDR2 (germline): MDHEN, SYDVKM. CDR3 length: 16 amino acids. With 5 bases clipped from V and 4 bases from J, the junction kept 12 bases outside the gene matches. CDR3 amino acids: CASSTSRRGPGTEAFF. The CDR3 coding sequence is TGTGCCAGCAGTACAAGCCGCAGGGGGCCTGGCACTGAAGCTTTCTTT.

The chain employs TRBV28 and TRBJ1-2, with unresolved D. CDR3 size: 13 residues. Germline lookup yields CDR1 MDHEN and CDR2 SYDVKM. V was cut by 9 bases and J by 3 bases, with 14 bases left in between. CDR3 loop: CASRPGRHYGYTF. CDR3 sequence (DNA): TGTGCCAGTCGGCCCGGACGGCACTATGGCTACACCTTC.

The chain uses TRBV4-2 and TRBJ2-7; 8 bases align to TRBD1. The length of the CDR3 is 16 residues. With 1 base clipped from V and 2 bases from J, the junction kept 7 bases outside the gene matches. The V gene's germline CDR1 is LGHNA and CDR2 YNFKEQ. CDR3: CASSQGTGLGTYEQYF. The CDR3 nucleotides read TGTGCCAGCAGCCAAGGGACAGGGTTGGGCACCTACGAGCAGTACTTC.

V is TRBV9 and J is TRBJ1-2, with TRBD1 matching over 8 bases. V trimming: 0 bases; J trimming: 8 bases; junction bases outside the gene matches: 6. Germline loops: CDR1 SGDLS, CDR2 YYNGEE. CDR3 length: 14 amino acids. The CDR3: CASSVDQGAGGYTF. DNA of the CDR3: TGTGCCAGCAGCGTAGACCAGGGGGCGGGAGGCTACACCTTC.

This chain links TRBV11-3 with TRBJ1-1, with 9 bases that match TRBD1. CDR1 is SGHNT and CDR2 is YENEEA in the germline V gene. The CDR3 covers 13 residues. V gave up 4 bases and J gave up 6 bases; unmatched junction bases: 3. As DNA, the CDR3 is TGTGCCAGCAGCTCCGGGACAGGGCCTGAAGCTTTCTTT. Translating gives CASSSGTGPEAFF.

The chain uses TRBV30 and TRBJ1-1; D unresolved. CDR3 length: 13 residues. The germline V gene encodes CDR1 GTSNPN and CDR2 SVGIG (reference sequence). Trimming took 0 bases from V and 2 from J, leaving 7 bases between them. CDR3 residues: CAWSVRGNTEAFF. The CDR3 coding sequence is TGTGCCTGGAGTGTAAGAGGAAACACTGAAGCTTTCTTT.

The chain uses TRBV21-1 and TRBJ2-7; TRBD2 is taken as the D call from the table, unchecked against the DNA. TRBV21-1 is an annotated pseudogene. The CDR3 spans 18 residues. The CDR3 is CASSLPSPRLAGAYEQYF. Written as DNA, the CDR3 is TGTGCCAGCAGCCTACCGAGCCCCCGACTGGCGGGCGCCTACGAGCAGTACTTC.